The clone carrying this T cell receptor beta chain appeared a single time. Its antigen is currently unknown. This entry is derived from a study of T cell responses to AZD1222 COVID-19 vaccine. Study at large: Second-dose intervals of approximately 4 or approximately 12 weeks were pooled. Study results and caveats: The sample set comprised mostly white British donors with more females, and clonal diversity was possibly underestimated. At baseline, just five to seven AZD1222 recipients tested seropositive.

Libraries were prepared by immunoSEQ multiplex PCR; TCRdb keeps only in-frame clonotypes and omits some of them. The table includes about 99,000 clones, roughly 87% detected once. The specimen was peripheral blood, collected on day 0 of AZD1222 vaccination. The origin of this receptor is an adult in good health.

The CDR3 sequence: CATRQGRYYGYTF. DNA of the CDR3: TGTGCCACGCGACAGGGGCGATACTATGGCTACACCTTC. This sequence joins TRBV6-6 and TRBJ1-2, with 8 bases fitting TRBD1. Per germline, CDR1 MNHNY and CDR2 SVGAGI (reference sequence). Trimming cost V 10 bases and J 3 bases; bases outside gene matches: 7. The CDR3 is 13 amino acids.